This TCR beta chain was captured by sequencing in a study of blood T cell repertoires in COVID-19. Study summary: T cells, B-cell-depleted T cells, or PBMCs provided the cDNA or gDNA that served as material.

Ages ranged from about 18 to 89 years, with residence in about two dozen US areas. Participants reported their clinical history, and cohort assignment relied on those reports. The CDR3 spans 22 residues. The protocol was immunoSEQ multiplex PCR, while the TCRdb copy is restricted to in-frame clones and leaves out a portion. The table lists approximately 300,000 clones, under 90% of them singletons, with over 4% in the top ten. The TCR was taken from a man aged 55 to 70 who had recovered from COVID-19. Sequencing was carried out using PBMCs or T cells enriched from blood (not recorded which). This chain uses TRBV7-5 with TRBJ2-3; TRBD2, the table's D call, was not compared with the DNA. TRBV7-5 has pseudogene status. DNA of the CDR3: TGTGCCAGAAGCCCCGAGCGTAGGGGACTAGCGGGAGGAAGCACTAGCACAGATACGCAGTATTTT. Encoded protein: CARSPERRGLAGGSTSTDTQYF.